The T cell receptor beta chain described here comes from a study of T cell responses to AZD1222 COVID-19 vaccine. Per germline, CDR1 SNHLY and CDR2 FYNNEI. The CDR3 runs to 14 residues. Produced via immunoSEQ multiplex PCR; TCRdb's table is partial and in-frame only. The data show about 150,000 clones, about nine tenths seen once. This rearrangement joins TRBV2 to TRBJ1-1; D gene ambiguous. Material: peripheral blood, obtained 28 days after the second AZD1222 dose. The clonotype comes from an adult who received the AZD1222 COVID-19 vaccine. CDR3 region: CALSEDGRGTEAFF. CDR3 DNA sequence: TGTGCTTTAAGTGAGGACGGGCGGGGCACTGAAGCTTTCTTT. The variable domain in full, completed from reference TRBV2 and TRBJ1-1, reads EPEVTQTPSHQVTQMGQEVILRCVPISNHLYFYWYRQILGQKVEFLVSFYNNEISEKSEIFDDQFSVERPDGSNFTLKIRSTKLEDSAMYFCALSEDGRGTEAFFGQGTRLTVV.